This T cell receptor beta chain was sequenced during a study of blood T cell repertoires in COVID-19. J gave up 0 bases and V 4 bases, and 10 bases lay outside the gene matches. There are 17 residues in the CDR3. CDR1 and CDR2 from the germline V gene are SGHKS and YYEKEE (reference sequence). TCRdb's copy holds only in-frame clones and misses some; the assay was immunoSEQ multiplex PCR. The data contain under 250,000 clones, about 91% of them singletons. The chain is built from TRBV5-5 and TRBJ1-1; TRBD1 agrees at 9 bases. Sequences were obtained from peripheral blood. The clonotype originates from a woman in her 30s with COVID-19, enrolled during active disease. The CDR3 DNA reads TGTGCCAGCAGCATAGGACAGGGGAGCCGCATGAACACTGAAGCTTTCTTT. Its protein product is CASSIGQGSRMNTEAFF. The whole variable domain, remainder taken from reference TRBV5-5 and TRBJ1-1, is DAGVTQSPTHLIKTRGQQVTLRCSPISGHKSVSWYQQVLGQGPQFIFQYYEKEERGRGNFPDRFSARQFPNYSSELNVNALLLGDSALYLCASSIGQGSRMNTEAFFGQGTRLTVV.